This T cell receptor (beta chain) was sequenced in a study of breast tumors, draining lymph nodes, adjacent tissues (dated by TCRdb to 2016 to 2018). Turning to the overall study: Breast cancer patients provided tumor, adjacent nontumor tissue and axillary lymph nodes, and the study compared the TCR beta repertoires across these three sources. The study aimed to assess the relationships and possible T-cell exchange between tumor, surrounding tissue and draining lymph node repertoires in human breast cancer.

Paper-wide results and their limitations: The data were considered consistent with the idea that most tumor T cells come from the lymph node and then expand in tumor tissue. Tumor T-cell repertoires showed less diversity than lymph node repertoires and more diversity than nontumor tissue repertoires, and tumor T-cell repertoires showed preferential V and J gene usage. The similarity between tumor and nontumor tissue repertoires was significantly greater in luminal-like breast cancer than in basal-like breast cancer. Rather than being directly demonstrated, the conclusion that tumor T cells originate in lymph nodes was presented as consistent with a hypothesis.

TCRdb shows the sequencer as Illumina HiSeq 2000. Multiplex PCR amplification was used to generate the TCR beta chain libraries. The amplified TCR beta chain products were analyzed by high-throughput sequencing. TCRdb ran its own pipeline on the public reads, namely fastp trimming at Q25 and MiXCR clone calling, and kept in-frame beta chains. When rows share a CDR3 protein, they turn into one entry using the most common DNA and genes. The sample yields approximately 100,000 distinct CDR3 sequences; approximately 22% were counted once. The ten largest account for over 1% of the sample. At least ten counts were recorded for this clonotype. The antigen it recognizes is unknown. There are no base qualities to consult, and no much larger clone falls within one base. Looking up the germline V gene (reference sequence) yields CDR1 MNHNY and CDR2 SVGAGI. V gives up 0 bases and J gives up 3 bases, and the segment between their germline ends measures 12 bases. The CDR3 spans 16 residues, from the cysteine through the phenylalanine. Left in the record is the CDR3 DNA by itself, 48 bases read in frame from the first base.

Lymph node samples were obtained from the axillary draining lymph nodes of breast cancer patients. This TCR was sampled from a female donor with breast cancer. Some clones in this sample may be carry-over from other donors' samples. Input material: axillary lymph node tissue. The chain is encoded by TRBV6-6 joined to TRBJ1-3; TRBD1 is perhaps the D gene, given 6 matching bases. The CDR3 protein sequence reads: CASSYSSGADGNTIYF. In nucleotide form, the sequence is TGTGCCAGCAGTTACTCATCAGGGGCGGATGGAAACACCATATATTTT.